The source of this T cell receptor (beta chain) is a study of T cell responses to AZD1222 COVID-19 vaccine. About this clone: The target antigen is unknown.

Findings of the study overall: Compared with day 0, the breadth and depth of the Spike-specific TCR repertoire rose significantly after two doses of AZD1222. Regions 160-218 and 743-854 dominated among vaccine-associated CD4 TCRs spanning spike.

The table came from immunoSEQ multiplex PCR; TCRdb's copy has only in-frame clones and leaves some out. The sample has 150,000 or so clones; 91% are singletons. Germline values: CDR1 SGHDN, CDR2 FVKESK. The CDR3 loop spans 13 amino acids. The V end lost 0 bases, the J end lost 0 bases, and 2 bases lay between the germline ends. The TCR was taken from an adult who received the AZD1222 COVID-19 vaccine. The rearrangement uses TRBV14 and TRBJ1-1; D unresolved. Sequencing used peripheral blood, obtained 28 days after the second AZD1222 dose. The CDR3 bases are TGTGCCAGCAGCCAAGAACTGAACACTGAAGCTTTCTTT. This gives the protein CASSQELNTEAFF.